This TCR beta chain originates from a study of regulatory T cells in long-lasting Graves disease. Note on this clonotype: With a much larger clone just one base away, this may be a read error.

Documented time point: persistent/refractory GD, antithyroid drugs over 5 years with positive TRAb. The authors made the TCR library using RNA they extracted from PBMCs. Investigators report Graves' disease was diagnosed under American Thyroid Association guidelines. CDR1 and CDR2 (germline): GTSNPN, SVGIG (reference sequence). This CDR3 is built from 14 residues. V was trimmed by 0 bases and J by 8 bases, leaving 13 bases between them. In building TCR beta libraries, iRepertoire HTBI primers were used together with Arm-PCR of CDR3 regions. TCRdb processed the multiplex PCR reads anew with MiXCR; each CDR3 protein has one entry. Of 300,000 to 400,000 distinct CDR3 sequences listed, roughly a fifth are singletons.

The clonotype originates from a female donor with Graves disease. The sequencing here drew on peripheral blood mononuclear cells (PBMCs), taken when the disease was refractory, from a patient treated with antithyroid drugs. The chain combines TRBV30 with TRBJ1-4; D possibly corresponds to TRBD1 (5 bases). The CDR3 loop is CAWSVGVCREKLFF. In nucleotides, the CDR3 is TGTGCCTGGAGTGTGGGGGTTTGTCGAGAAAAACTGTTTTTT.